This entry features one T cell receptor beta chain sequence. What it binds is not known. The assay was immunoSEQ multiplex PCR, and TCRdb's table has in-frame clones only and misses some. The table shows 30,000 to 40,000 clones, with 82% occurring only once. The source of the sample is a study of vaccination effects on CD4 cells after COVID-19. Across the study: The vaccine given was either BNT162b2 or mRNA-1273, in two doses.

The authors isolated CD4+ T cells after around 10 days of culture. On days 3 and 7, fresh IL-2 medium replaced half the medium. V lost 3 bases to trimming and J lost 7 bases; unmatched junction nucleotides: 6. CDR1 is SEHNR and CDR2 is FQNEAQ in the germline V gene (reference sequence). The CDR3 has 15 residues. This clonotype originated in a human donor who received a COVID-19 vaccine. This chain uses TRBV7-9 with TRBJ2-1; 10 positions agree with TRBD1. The sample consisted of CD4+ T cells from PBMCs cultured without peptide, taken before COVID-19 vaccination. DNA for the CDR3: TGTGCCAGCAGCTTCGACAGGGGGCTAAGGAATGAGCAGTTCTTC. Translated: CASSFDRGLRNEQFF.